This T cell receptor (beta chain) was recovered during a study of blood T cell repertoires in COVID-19. Overall study: Specimens from acute and convalescent COVID-19 originated in the United States, Italy and Spain. T cells, B-cell-depleted T cells, or PBMCs provided the cDNA or gDNA that served as material.

Original analysis: Estimation of nucleated cell counts relied on the amplification of reference gene primers. Produced via immunoSEQ multiplex PCR; TCRdb's table is partial and in-frame only. V and J calls and clone size come straight from that table; D and trimming were deduced from the DNA. This table has 70,000 to 95,000 clones, just over 90% appearing once. Sequencing was performed on peripheral blood. The origin of this receptor is a woman between 50 and 59 years old in a cohort sampled during active COVID-19.

The CDR3 DNA is TGCGCCAGCAGCTTGAGCGGGAGGGCCGACAATGAGCAGTTCTTC. This sequence encodes CASSLSGRADNEQFF. This chain joins TRBV5-1 and TRBJ2-1, with 10 positions matching TRBD2. CDR3 size: 15 residues. Germline CDR1 SGHRS, CDR2 YFSETQ. The ends lost 1 base at V and 5 bases at J; junction bases unmatched: 3.